The 12 T cell receptor beta chains below all came from one sample that was sequenced in a study of blood T cells in healthy people across ages. Through a sample-barcoded 5' primer and a J-beta primer mix, a second PCR was run for 7 to 11 cycles. TCRdb itself ran the 5' RACE reads through MiXCR, one entry per CDR3 protein. Of about 780,000 distinct CDR3 sequences in the sample, about 45% were seen once. Material: blood. These receptors were obtained from a man older than 75 in good health.

V and J are TRBV7-2 and TRBJ2-6; 9 bases fit TRBD1. This CDR3 has 19 amino acids. J was trimmed by 2 bases and V by 5 bases; bases with no gene match: 13. CDR1 and CDR2 (germline): SGHTA, FQGNSA. The CDR3 loop reads CASSRGGTGGIAGANVLTF. Written as DNA, the CDR3 is TGTGCCAGCAGCCGAGGGGGAACAGGGGGCATAGCTGGGGCCAACGTCCTGACTTTC.

In its sample, this clonotype was seen a few times. The V call is TRBV20-1, the J call TRBJ1-1, with 7 bases identical to TRBD1. J lost 5 bases, V lost 0 bases, and 12 bases had no gene match. Germline CDR1 DFQATT, CDR2 SNEGSKA (reference sequence). The CDR3 spans 16 residues. CDR3: CSARDNDRDFRTEAFF. The CDR3, as DNA: TGCAGTGCTAGAGATAATGACAGGGATTTTAGGACTGAAGCTTTCTTT.

The gene calls are TRBV28 and TRBJ2-7; D is uncertain. V was cut by 5 bases and J by 4 bases, with 12 bases left in between. The germline V gene has CDR1 MDHEN and CDR2 SYDVKM. CDR3 length equals 13 residues. DNA for the CDR3: TGTGCCAGCAGTAACCCCGGGCGGTACGAGCAGTACTTC. Its translation is CASSNPGRYEQYF. Together with reference TRBV28 and TRBJ2-7, the CDR3 gives the full variable domain: DVKVTQSSRYLVKRTGEKVFLECVQDMDHENMFWYRQDPGLGLRLIYFSYDVKMKEKGDIPEGYSVSREKKERFSLILESASTNQTSMYLCASSNPGRYEQYFGPGTRLTVT.

There are a few counts of this clonotype. A much more abundant neighbour one base away suggests this may be a read error. The rearrangement joins TRBV27 to TRBJ2-7; 11 bases match TRBD2. The CDR3 is 15 amino acids. Germline-derived CDR1 and CDR2 are MNHEY and SMNVEV (reference sequence). The CDR3 here is CTSSTGLAVTYEQYF. The CDR3 nucleotides are TGTACCAGCAGTACGGGACTAGCGGTTACCTACGAGCAGTACTTC.

This clonotype was detected a few times. This chain joins TRBV5-1 and TRBJ2-7, with TRBD2 matching over 10 bases. This CDR3 comprises 14 residues. Losses at the gene ends were 3 bases for V and 5 bases for J; bases not matched to a gene: 5. The germline CDR1 and CDR2 sequences are SGHRS and YFSETQ. The CDR3 coding sequence is TGCGCCAGCAGCTACAGCGGGAGGGTGGACGAGCAGTACTTC. It translates to CASSYSGRVDEQYF.

The table lists this clonotype with a few counts. The rearrangement joins TRBV11-3 to TRBJ2-7; D not certain. The CDR3 extends over 14 amino acids. Trimming pared 5 bases from V and 6 bases from J, leaving 17 bases between. CDR1 and CDR2 from the germline V gene are SGHNT and YENEEA. The CDR3 DNA sequence: TGTGCCAGCAGCCCTGGGCCAGACCTGGGCGAGCAGTACTTC. It is translated as CASSPGPDLGEQYF.

This clonotype was seen a handful of times. The rearrangement links TRBV12-3 or TRBV12-4 to TRBJ2-3; 7 nucleotides align to TRBD1. The CDR3 is 12 residues long. Germline trimming cut 7 bases from V and 11 bases from J; bases unmatched to any gene: 9. For the CDR3, the DNA is TGTGCCAGCACCGGAGGACAGGCAGGGCAGTATTTT. Translated, it gives CASTGGQAGQYF.

This clonotype was counted at least ten times. This chain joins TRBV5-1 and TRBJ2-5, with 7 bases that match TRBD1. The ends lost 3 bases at V and 5 bases at J; junction bases unmatched: 10. Per the germline V gene, CDR1 is SGHRS and CDR2 is YFSETQ. The CDR3 is made up of 15 amino acids. In nucleotides, the CDR3 is TGCGCCAGCAGCTCAAACAGGGGCGGCCTGGAGACCCAGTACTTC. It yields the protein CASSSNRGGLETQYF.

This clonotype appeared a few times. This chain uses TRBV29-1 with TRBJ2-4; perhaps TRBD2 as D (6 bases). The J call could be wrong; TRBJ2-7 is a better fit for the DNA end. Germline V gives CDR1 SQVTM, CDR2 ANQGSEA. This CDR3 has 12 amino acids. CDR3 loop: CSVKKLEGEQYF. The CDR3 DNA follows: TGCAGCGTCAAGAAGTTGGAGGGCGAGCAGTACTTC.

Notes on this clonotype: Germline and junction disagree at one end, which may indicate a read error. The V and J genes are TRBV6-1 and TRBJ2-1; 7 positions match TRBD2. The V gene's germline CDR1 is MNHNS and CDR2 SASEGT. This CDR3 has 17 amino acids. The DNA for the CDR3 is TGTGCCAGCAGCCGGGCTAGCGAGACTAGCTCCTACAATGGGCAGTTCTTC. Protein sequence: CASSRASETSSYNGQFF.

The chain joins TRBV10-3 to TRBJ2-7; possible D gene TRBD2, 5 bases. V was cut by 7 bases and J by 0 bases, with 10 bases left in between. This CDR3 is 13 amino acids long. Germline CDR1 and CDR2: ENHRY and SYGVKD. CDR3 bases: TGTGCCATCATGTCGGGGAGCTCCTACGAGCAGTACTTC. Translating gives CAIMSGSSYEQYF.

This clonotype turned up a few times. Written as DNA, the CDR3 is TGTGCCAGCAGCGTAGGAGGCGGGGCGGGTTTCGAGCAGTTCTTC. Encoded protein: CASSVGGGAGFEQFF. V and J are TRBV9 and TRBJ2-1; perhaps TRBD2 as D (6 bases). This CDR3 contains 15 residues. Germline-derived CDR1 and CDR2 are SGDLS and YYNGEE. Trimming shortened V by 0 bases and J by 10 bases, and 17 bases separated the two germline ends.